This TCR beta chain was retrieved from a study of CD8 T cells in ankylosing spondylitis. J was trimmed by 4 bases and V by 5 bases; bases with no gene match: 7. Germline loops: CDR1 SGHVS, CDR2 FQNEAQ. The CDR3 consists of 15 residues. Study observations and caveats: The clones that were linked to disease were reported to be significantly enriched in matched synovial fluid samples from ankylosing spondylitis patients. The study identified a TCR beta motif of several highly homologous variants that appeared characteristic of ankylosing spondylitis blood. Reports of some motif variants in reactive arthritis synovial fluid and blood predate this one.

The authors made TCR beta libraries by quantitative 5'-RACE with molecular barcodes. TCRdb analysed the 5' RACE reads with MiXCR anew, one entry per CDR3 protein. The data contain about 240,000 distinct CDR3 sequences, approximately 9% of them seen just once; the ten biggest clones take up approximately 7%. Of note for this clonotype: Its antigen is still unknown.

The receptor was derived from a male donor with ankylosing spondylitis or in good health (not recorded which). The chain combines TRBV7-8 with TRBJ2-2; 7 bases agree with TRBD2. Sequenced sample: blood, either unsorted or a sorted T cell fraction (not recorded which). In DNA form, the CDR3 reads TGTGCCAGCAGCAGGGTAGCGGGTGGCACCGGGGAGCTGTTTTTT. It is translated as CASSRVAGGTGELFF. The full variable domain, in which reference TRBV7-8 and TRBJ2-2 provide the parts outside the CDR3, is GAGVSQSPRYKVAKRGQDVALRCDPISGHVSLFWYQQALGQGPEFLTYFQNEAQLDKSGLPSDRFFAERPEGSVSTLKIQRTQQEDSAVYLCASSRVAGGTGELFFGEGSRLTVL.